Below, 15 T cell receptor beta chains from the same sample are listed, as sequenced in a study of cytomegalovirus exposure and HLA in healthy donors. With 60 Vbeta and 13 Jbeta primers, the PCR was carried out. The data were produced by immunoSEQ multiplex PCR, yet TCRdb's version contains in-frame clones alone and is incomplete. The sample carries roughly 20,000 clones, about 78% recorded once. The specimen sequenced was PBMCs. The receptors were sampled from a man aged 55-75 years in good health and CMV-seronegative.

The V call is TRBV5-4, the J call TRBJ2-3; 10 positions agree with TRBD1. V was pared by 9 bases and J by 5 bases, with 9 bases of the junction left unmatched. This CDR3 comprises 14 residues. Germline V CDR1 and CDR2: SGHNT, YYREEE (reference sequence). The CDR3 here is CATRDRGHGDTQYF. The CDR3 coding sequence is TGTGCCACTCGTGACAGGGGGCATGGAGATACGCAGTATTTT. The full variable domain, its missing parts supplied by reference TRBV5-4 and TRBJ2-3, is ETGVTQSPTHLIKTRGQQVTLRCSSQSGHNTVSWYQQALGQGPQFIFQYYREEENGRGNFPPRFSGLQFPNYSSELNVNALELDDSALYLCATRDRGHGDTQYFGPGTRLTVL.

This chain uses TRBV19 with TRBJ1-2; D might be TRBD1 (6 bases). This CDR3 is 13 amino acids long. The germline V gene encodes CDR1 LNHDA and CDR2 SQIVND (reference sequence). V lost 5 bases to trimming and J lost 4 bases, with 11 bases between them. CDR3 region: CASSPRTAYGYTF. As DNA, the CDR3 is TGTGCCAGTAGTCCCCGGACAGCCTATGGCTACACCTTC.

This chain links TRBV18 with TRBJ2-7; TRBD2 aligns across 11 bases. The trim removed 0 bases at V and 3 bases at J, leaving 1 base unmatched. This CDR3 comprises 15 residues. Germline V CDR1 and CDR2: KGHSH, LQKENI. CDR3 sequence: CASSPPTSGGYEQYF. In DNA, the CDR3 is TGTGCCAGCTCACCACCAACTAGCGGGGGCTACGAGCAGTACTTC.

The rearrangement joins TRBV4-1 to TRBJ2-7; D may be TRBD2 (6 bases). Germline loops: CDR1 MGHRA, CDR2 YSYEKL. V was pared by 4 bases and J by 3 bases, with 16 bases between. This CDR3 is 15 amino acids long. CDR3 sequence reads: CASSLLGGDFYEQYF. Written as DNA, the CDR3 is TGCGCCAGCAGCCTCCTCGGCGGGGACTTCTACGAGCAGTACTTC.

The CDR3 sequence: CASSSTNRPEAFF. The CDR3 bases are TGCGCCAGCAGCTCGACTAATCGGCCTGAAGCTTTCTTT. The chain joins TRBV5-1 to TRBJ1-1; D uncertain. Germline V gene sequence: CDR1 SGHRS, CDR2 YFSETQ. V was trimmed by 3 bases and J by 6 bases, leaving 12 bases between them. This CDR3 spans 13 amino acids.

The J gene is TRBJ1-4, the V gene TRBV4-3, with a tentative D call TRBD1 (5 bases). Germline V lookup: CDR1 LGHNA, CDR2 YSLEER. CDR3 length: 16 residues. Trimming cost V 0 bases and J 5 bases, with 13 bases left between them. The CDR3 spells CASSQEYLEGNEKLFF. For the CDR3, the DNA is TGCGCCAGCAGCCAAGAATATCTGGAGGGGAATGAAAAACTGTTTTTT.

The V call is TRBV14, the J call TRBJ2-7; D is unresolved. Trimming cost V 4 bases and J 3 bases, with 7 bases left between them. The CDR3 spans 12 residues. Germline CDR1 SGHDN, CDR2 FVKESK. The CDR3 DNA reads as TGTGCCAGCAGCCGCCAGTACTACGAGCAGTACTTC. It translates to CASSRQYYEQYF.

The CDR3 is CASSQDRGQGWETQYF. The DNA for the CDR3 is TGTGCCAGCAGCCAAGATCGAGGACAGGGGTGGGAGACCCAGTACTTC. This chain connects TRBV4-2 to TRBJ2-5, with 9 nucleotides matching TRBD1. The CDR3 extends over 16 amino acids. CDR1 and CDR2 from the germline V gene are LGHNA and YNFKEQ. Germline trimming cut 0 bases from V and 5 bases from J; bases unmatched to any gene: 7.

In this sample, this clone turned up a few times. This chain connects TRBV30 to TRBJ1-2, with 8 bases that match TRBD1. V trimming: 1 base; J trimming: 7 bases; junction bases outside the gene matches: 5. Germline values: CDR1 GTSNPN, CDR2 SVGIG (reference sequence). The CDR3 extends over 13 amino acids. The CDR3 DNA follows: TGTGCCTGGAGTGCCCGGACAGGGTTTGGCTACACCTTC. Translating it yields CAWSARTGFGYTF.

V is TRBV27 and J is TRBJ1-1; no firm D call. Germline V gene sequence: CDR1 MNHEY, CDR2 SMNVEV (reference sequence). V dropped 5 bases and J dropped 1 base, with 11 bases sitting between them. The length of the CDR3 is 14 residues. The DNA for the CDR3 is TGTGCCAGCAGTCCCCTGGGGAGGAACACTGAAGCTTTCTTT. It specifies CASSPLGRNTEAFF.

The genes are TRBV2 and TRBJ2-7; 8 bases fit TRBD1. V shed 5 bases, J shed 0 bases, and the junction held 6 bases outside the gene matches. Germline V gene lookup returns CDR1 SNHLY and CDR2 FYNNEI. The CDR3 loop spans 15 amino acids. The CDR3 reads CASSYQQGGSYEQYF. The DNA of the CDR3 is TGTGCCAGCAGTTATCAACAGGGGGGCTCCTACGAGCAGTACTTC.

V and J are TRBV2 and TRBJ1-6; TRBD1 is a possible D gene (6 bases). The CDR3 spans 12 residues. Between the trimmed V and J ends, which lost 9 bases and 5 bases, there was a span of 8 bases. Germline assignment: CDR1 SNHLY and CDR2 FYNNEI. CDR3 in DNA: TGTGCCAGGAGACAGGATAATTCACCCCTCCACTTT. This sequence encodes CARRQDNSPLHF.

With regard to this clone: This sample also contains other DNA sequences that code for the same CDR3. J is TRBJ2-1 and V is TRBV7-9, with 7 bases aligning to TRBD2. Germline V lookup: CDR1 SEHNR, CDR2 FQNEAQ (reference sequence). The V gene end was trimmed by 5 bases and the J gene end by 6 bases; junction bases not matched to a gene: 7. This CDR3 is 14 amino acids long. The DNA for the CDR3 is TGTGCCAGCAGCCGGGCGGGAGTAGGCAATGAGCAGTTCTTC. Protein: CASSRAGVGNEQFF.

This chain links TRBV5-1 with TRBJ2-2, with 9 bases that match TRBD1. With V trimmed by 6 bases and J by 6 bases, 9 bases remained unmatched. Germline V gene lookup returns CDR1 SGHRS and CDR2 YFSETQ. This CDR3 region has 15 residues. CDR3 sequence reads: CASTVTGTGPGELFF. In DNA form, the CDR3 reads TGCGCCAGCACCGTTACCGGGACAGGGCCCGGGGAGCTGTTTTTT.

This clone came up a few times. The chain joins TRBV6-1 to TRBJ2-3; a possible D gene is TRBD2 (6 bases). CDR3 size: 14 residues. Trimming stripped 3 bases from V and 1 base from J, with 8 bases between. Germline loops: CDR1 MNHNS, CDR2 SASEGT. The CDR3 coding sequence is TGTGCCAGCAGTGACGCTAGCGGCACAGATACGCAGTATTTT. This encodes CASSDASGTDTQYF.